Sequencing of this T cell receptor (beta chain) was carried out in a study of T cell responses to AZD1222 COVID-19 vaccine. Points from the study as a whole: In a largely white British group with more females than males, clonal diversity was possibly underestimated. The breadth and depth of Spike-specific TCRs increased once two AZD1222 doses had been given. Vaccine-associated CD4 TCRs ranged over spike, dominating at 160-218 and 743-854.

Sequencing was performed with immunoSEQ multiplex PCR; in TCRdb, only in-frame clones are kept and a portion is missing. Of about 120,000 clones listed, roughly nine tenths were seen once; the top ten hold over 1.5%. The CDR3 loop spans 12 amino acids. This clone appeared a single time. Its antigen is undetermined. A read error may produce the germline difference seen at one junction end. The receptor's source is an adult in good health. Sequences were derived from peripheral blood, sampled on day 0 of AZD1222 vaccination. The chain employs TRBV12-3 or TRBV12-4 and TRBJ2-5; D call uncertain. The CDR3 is CASSTQQGTQYF. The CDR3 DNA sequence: TGTGCCAGCAGTACCCAACAAGGGACCCAGTACTTC.